Each of the 2 T cell receptor beta chains below was sequenced from the same sample in a study of spatial heterogeneity in lung cancer (dated by TCRdb to the late 2010s). Explained via the paper, the time point label denotes: blood at routine non-recurrence follow-up after resection. Libraries were prepared through 5' RACE. The listed sequencing device is NextSeq 500. TCRdb passed the public sequencing reads through fastp at Q25 and MiXCR, retaining productive beta sequences. Rows with one shared CDR3 protein collapse into an entry with the most common genes and DNA. For this sample the table gives tens of thousands of distinct CDR3 sequences, of which approximately 5.1% were detected only once. Approximately 25% of the sample belongs to the ten largest clones. This material consisted of PBMCs, taken at follow-up. Receptors were obtained from a female donor with early-stage non-small cell lung cancer.

This clonotype was seen repeatedly, ten times or more. This chain connects TRBV9 to TRBJ2-1, with TRBD2 matching 14 bases. Per germline, CDR1 SGDLS and CDR2 YYNGEE. V lost 2 bases, J lost 8 bases, and 6 bases stayed unmatched. This CDR3 has 16 residues. CDR3 protein: CASSVTRTSGGHEQFF. Written as DNA, the CDR3 is TGTGCCAGCAGCGTTACTAGGACTAGCGGGGGGCATGAGCAGTTCTTC.

In its sample, this clonotype was seen many times. The V gene is TRBV7-3, the J gene TRBJ2-2; TRBD2 matches 10 bases. Germline values: CDR1 SGHTA, CDR2 FQGTGA. V was pared by 5 bases and J by 2 bases, with 5 bases of the junction left unmatched. The CDR3 is 16 amino acids. The CDR3 DNA reads as TGTGCCAGCAGCCCTGGACTAGCGGCAAACACCGGGGAGCTGTTTTTT. Its translation: CASSPGLAANTGELFF. Full variable domain (outside the CDR3, taken from reference TRBV7-3 and TRBJ2-2): GAGVSQTPSNKVTEKGKYVELRCDPISGHTALYWYRQSLGQGPEFLIYFQGTGAADDSGLPNDRFFAVRPEGSVSTLKIQRTERGDSAVYLCASSPGLAANTGELFFGEGSRLTVL.